This TCR beta chain was recorded in a study of cytomegalovirus exposure and HLA in healthy donors. Study-wide findings and caveats: Reports described diagnosis of cytomegalovirus status by the classifier as highly specific and sensitive. Investigators reported more than 150 TCR beta chains as tied to cytomegalovirus. First-cohort TCR clusters tended to co-occur in the 90 to 150 validation repertoires, a later analysis found. Despite most TCR sequences being rare, some public TCRs occurred in many donors.

The repertoire was sequenced with immunoSEQ multiplex PCR; TCRdb's copy has only in-frame clones and lacks some. This sample has about 160,000 clones; less than 90% occur once, and the top ten carry approximately 2%. V shed 4 bases, J shed 0 bases, and the junction held 5 bases outside the gene matches. Looked up from germline, CDR1 is LNHDA and CDR2 is SQIVND (reference sequence). There are 15 residues in the CDR3. As to this clone: The antigen remains unidentified.

The chain employs TRBV19 and TRBJ1-1; 7 bases match TRBD1. The sequenced sample was PBMCs. The source of this sequence is a woman aged 18 to 35 in good health and CMV-seronegative. The CDR3 loop is CASSTGTVMNTEAFF. The CDR3 DNA is TGTGCCAGTAGTACCGGGACAGTCATGAACACTGAAGCTTTCTTT.